The clone carrying this TCR beta chain was detected only a few times. Original processing notes: Reference gene primer amplification gave nucleated cell count estimates. This table comes from immunoSEQ multiplex PCR, and its TCRdb copy is limited to in-frame clones, with some not included. For V, J and clone size, that table is used; D and trimming come from the DNA. This sample has roughly 200,000 clones; approximately 89% occur once, and the top ten carry approximately 4.3%. V lost 5 bases to trimming and J lost 6 bases, with 13 bases between them. Germline-derived CDR1 and CDR2 are SGHNT and YENEEA. This CDR3 spans 13 amino acids. This sample is drawn from a study of blood T cell repertoires in COVID-19. Study members were between about 18 and 90 years old and lived in 24 US regions.

The material sequenced was PBMCs or T cells enriched from blood (not recorded which). The source is a woman aged 25 to 45 with acute COVID-19. The rearrangement joins TRBV11-3 to TRBJ1-1; D not resolved. The CDR3 DNA is TGTGCCAGCAGCCAGCGTGGCCCCTCTGAAGCTTTCTTT. Translating gives CASSQRGPSEAFF. Supplemented by reference TRBV11-3 and TRBJ1-1, the full variable domain reads EAGVVQSPRYKIIEKKQPVAFWCNPISGHNTLYWYLQNLGQGPELLIRYENEEAVDDSQLPKDRFSAERLKGVDSTLKIQPAELGDSAVYLCASSQRGPSEAFFGQGTRLTVV.